The present entry profiles one T cell receptor beta chain with its context. What this receptor recognizes is not known. Base qualities are not at hand, and no much larger clone is one base apart. In the prospective study, participants were roughly 18 to 100 years old, resided in fewer than 25 geographic areas of the United States, and were enrolled through a virtual design. In the prospective study, cohorts were assigned on the basis of participant-reported clinical history obtained from a screening survey and a study questionnaire. ImmuneRACE Cohort 3 recovered participants were defined by two consecutive negative NP/OP PCR tests, healthcare professional clearance, or symptom resolution. In the prospective study, whole blood, serum and a nasopharyngeal or oropharyngeal swab were collected from each participant by mobile phlebotomists. Over a roughly 2-month period, participants in the prospective study had the option of providing additional blood draws and questionnaires. Blood samples from the prospective study were shipped frozen or at room temperature prior to DNA extraction.

This specimen belongs to a study of blood T cell repertoires in COVID-19 (dated by TCRdb to 2020 to 2022). Context from the whole study: The collaborator samples originated in the United States, Italy and Spain and spanned the acute and convalescent phases of COVID-19. The samples were drawn from the first 160 participants of the ongoing ImmuneRACE study and from 1,254 subjects provided by 6 global collaborators. The repertoires were released in a freely available public database meant as a resource for research on the immune response to SARS-CoV-2. Nearly every sample came with metadata listing a de-identified subject ID, COVID-19 status, age in years and sex. HLA class I and class II types, where available, came from metadata supplied by the sample provider rather than from assay-based typing. Deeply sampled blood TCRbeta repertoires from subjects exposed to, actively infected with, or recovered from COVID-19 were included in the dataset. The material from the prospective study consisted of cDNA or gDNA derived from T cells, B-cell-depleted T cells, or PBMCs. Overall study results and their limits: How much clinical and demographic metadata was included differed by source and by participant, and the metadata was provided uncurated.

The CDR3 sequence holds 13 residues, the cysteine and phenylalanine included. Only the CDR3 region is kept as DNA, spanning 39 bases read in frame from base 1. The germline V gene gives CDR1 as SGHAT and CDR2 as FQNNGV. Compared with germline, V lacks 5 bases and J lacks 4 bases; bases without a gene match: 1. TCRbeta CDR3 regions were amplified from genomic DNA using the immunoSEQ Assay, a bias-controlled multiplex PCR. The original methods were these. Nucleated cell counts per sample were estimated from amplification of reference gene primers within the assay. To quantify the absolute abundance of each unique TCRbeta CDR3 rearrangement, sequence reads were collapsed and filtered. For each sample, productive Simpson clonality was calculated as the square root of Simpson's diversity index over productive rearrangements. Entries here come from immuneACCESS through TCRdb and include only in-frame sequences with V and J called. Some clones fail to appear in such tables; in the studies checked, an unresolved V gene covers under half of the shortfall, and the cause of the remainder is unknown. For V, J and clone size, that table is used; D and trimming come from the DNA. Across this sample there are approximately 470,000 clones, with about nine tenths seen only once. About 0.7% of the sample is taken by the ten largest.

The sequencing input was PBMCs or T cells enriched from blood (not recorded which). The clonotype comes from a woman between 18 and 29 years old who had recovered from COVID-19. The receptor chain draws on TRBV11-2 and TRBJ2-2, with 7 middle bases fitting TRBD1. CDR3 region: CASSRQGTGELFF. The nucleotides read TGTGCCAGCAGCCGACAGGGCACCGGGGAGCTGTTTTTT.